This paragraph reports one TCR beta chain. The CDR3 sequence is 14 residues long. V lost 1 base to trimming and J lost 3 bases, with 10 bases between them. Germline CDR1 is LNHDA and CDR2 is SQIVND (reference sequence). This sample is part of a study of blood T cell repertoires in COVID-19. Looking at the study overall: Collection of acute and convalescent COVID-19 samples took place in the United States, Italy and Spain. PBMCs, B-cell-depleted T cells, or T cells were the source of the cDNA or gDNA that made up the material.

Clones were sequenced by immunoSEQ multiplex PCR, and TCRdb holds only the in-frame ones, with some missing. Of about 300,000 clones listed, around 90% were seen once; the top ten hold roughly 1.3%. The sequence was obtained from a man in his sixties or seventies with acute or convalescent COVID-19. Input material: peripheral blood. The chain has TRBV19 and TRBJ2-7; D is possibly TRBD1 (5 bases). CDR3 loop: CASSIAIQVYEQYF. The CDR3 nucleotides are TGTGCCAGTAGTATAGCCATACAGGTCTACGAGCAGTACTTC.